These 11 T cell receptor beta chains were sequenced from one sample in a study of glioma-infiltrating T cells after dendritic cell vaccination. Some clones are missing from TCRdb's copy, which holds only in-frame ones; the method was immunoSEQ multiplex PCR. The profile shows under 70,000 clones, 75% to 90% of them singletons. The source was blood, collected before dendritic cell vaccination. These receptors all stem from a human donor with glioblastoma.

The CDR3 spells CASSPQSFYEQYF. CDR3 in DNA: TGTGCCAGTAGTCCACAATCGTTTTACGAGCAGTACTTC. The V call is TRBV19, the J call TRBJ2-7, with D hard to call. Deletions cut 5 bases from V and 4 bases from J, with 12 bases between. The germline V gene encodes CDR1 LNHDA and CDR2 SQIVND (reference sequence). The CDR3 consists of 13 residues.

This clone was recorded only once. The chain carries TRBV6-1 and TRBJ1-5, with 8 bases that match TRBD1. Germline V gives CDR1 MNHNS, CDR2 SASEGT. The CDR3 runs 14 residues. V gave up 2 bases and J gave up 6 bases; unmatched junction bases: 3. The CDR3 reads CASSEQGAGQPQHF. In DNA form, the CDR3 reads TGTGCCAGCAGTGAACAGGGGGCCGGTCAGCCCCAGCATTTT.

The chain has TRBV20-1 and TRBJ1-1; D not resolved. Germline CDR1 reads DFQATT; CDR2 reads SNEGSKA (reference sequence). The V end was cut by 6 bases, the J end by 7 bases, with 12 bases between. The CDR3 is made up of 11 amino acids. CDR3 DNA sequence: TGCAGTGCGTTCAGAGGATTTGAAGCTTTCTTT. Its protein product is CSAFRGFEAFF.

The chain carries TRBV5-6 and TRBJ2-5; 7 bases are a match to TRBD2. This CDR3 is 15 amino acids long. V was clipped by 2 bases and J by 1 base; unmatched bases: 5. Germline loops: CDR1 SGHDT, CDR2 YYEEEE. CDR3 protein: CASSFRGVTQETQYF. The CDR3, as DNA: TGTGCCAGCAGCTTCCGGGGGGTTACCCAAGAGACCCAGTACTTC.

This sequence joins TRBV7-6 and TRBJ2-5; possible D gene TRBD1, 6 bases. Trimming took 1 base from V and 5 from J, leaving 14 bases between them. Germline V gives CDR1 SGHVS, CDR2 FNYEAQ. This CDR3 comprises 15 residues. The CDR3 DNA sequence: TGTGCCAGCAGCTTAGGGCAGGGGATCCGGGAGACCCAGTACTTC. It codes for CASSLGQGIRETQYF.

This clone was detected once. The V and J genes are TRBV19 and TRBJ2-2, with TRBD2 identical over 7 bases. CDR1 is LNHDA and CDR2 is SQIVND in the germline V gene (reference sequence). This CDR3 is 16 amino acids long. V was clipped by 7 bases and J by 0 bases; unmatched bases: 8. In nucleotides, the CDR3 is TGTGCCAGTACCATAGCGGGTTTTACGAACACCGGGGAGCTGTTTTTT. Its translation: CASTIAGFTNTGELFF.

The chain links TRBV5-4 to TRBJ2-7, with D possibly matching TRBD1 (5 bases). V was cut by 1 base and J by 3 bases, with 11 bases left in between. Germline CDR1 and CDR2: SGHNT and YYREEE (reference sequence). The CDR3 has 14 residues. The chain's CDR3 is CASSLQGRYYEQYF. As DNA, the CDR3 is TGTGCCAGCAGCTTGCAGGGTCGGTACTACGAGCAGTACTTC.

V usage is TRBV5-1 and J usage is TRBJ1-1; weak D call: TRBD1 (5 bases). With 1 base removed from V and 6 bases from J, the gap between germline ends came to 13 bases. The CDR3 contains 14 residues. Per germline, CDR1 SGHRS and CDR2 YFSETQ. The CDR3 coding sequence is TGCGCCAGCAGCTTGACAATGACAGCTCCTGAAGCTTTCTTT. Amino acids: CASSLTMTAPEAFF.

This chain connects TRBV11-2 to TRBJ1-5; D is undetermined. V lost 2 bases, J lost 5 bases, and 7 bases lay in between. CDR3 length: 13 residues. Germline CDR1 SGHAT, CDR2 FQNNGV. CDR3 protein: CASSLNRDQPQHF. Written as DNA, the CDR3 is TGTGCCAGCAGCTTAAATAGAGATCAGCCCCAGCATTTT.

The rearrangement links TRBV5-6 to TRBJ2-2, with 8 bases lining up with TRBD2. This CDR3 has 17 residues. Looked up from germline, CDR1 is SGHDT and CDR2 is YYEEEE. J gave up 3 bases and V 3 bases, and 10 bases lay outside the gene matches. Here the CDR3 reads CASSSLTGGIYTGELFF. CDR3 nucleotides: TGTGCCAGCAGCTCCCTAACGGGGGGGATATACACCGGGGAGCTGTTTTTT.

This chain connects TRBV2 to TRBJ2-3; TRBD1 matches 10 bases. Losses at the gene ends were 3 bases for V and 1 base for J; bases not matched to a gene: 4. The CDR3 contains 16 residues. Germline lookup yields CDR1 SNHLY and CDR2 FYNNEI. The CDR3 DNA reads as TGTGCCAGCAGTGATCCCGGGACAGGGGGCACAGATACGCAGTATTTT. Its translation is CASSDPGTGGTDTQYF.